Here is one TCR beta chain with its context. Antigen: not known. Sorting of CD4+ naive, central memory, regulatory and stem cell-like memory cells was performed via CD45RO/CCR7/CD25/CD127/CD95/CD27. These data belong to a study of beta chain features in type 1 diabetes. Study conclusions and caveats: Among patients with Type 1 diabetes, TCRB CDR3s were moderately but significantly shorter in every one of the four CD4+ subsets. Any HLA type influence on TCRB rearrangement was left unresolved here.

The investigators reverse transcribed all of the isolated RNA, so they sequenced expressed TCRB transcripts. Produced via immunoSEQ multiplex PCR; TCRdb's table is partial and in-frame only. The sample consists of some 270,000 clones, around 9.9% of them appearing once. The length of the CDR3 is 12 residues. Germline-derived CDR1 and CDR2 are GTSNPN and SVGIG (reference sequence). J lost 3 bases, V lost 5 bases, and 0 bases had no gene match. This sequence originates from a man aged 30-40 years with type 1 diabetes. The genes are TRBV30 and TRBJ2-7, with 11 positions matching TRBD2. The sequenced sample consisted of naive CD4+ T cells from blood. CDR3 amino acids: CAWGTSGYEQYF. The CDR3 region has the DNA TGTGCCTGGGGGACTAGCGGCTACGAGCAGTACTTC.